This entry features one T cell receptor (beta chain) sequence. As yet, its antigen is unknown. The protocol was immunoSEQ multiplex PCR, while the TCRdb copy is restricted to in-frame clones and leaves out a portion. The table has roughly 120,000 clones, less than 95% seen once. This sample stems from a study of T cell clones after liver transplantation. Study-wide background: A pre-transplant mixed lymphocyte reaction with TCRbeta sequencing defined graft-donor-reactive clones followed in post-transplant blood. As an antigen-independent comparator, third-party-reactive TCRbeta sequences came from pre-transplant mixed lymphocyte reactions. At least one year of complete immunosuppression withdrawal without enzymes over twice normal defined tolerance.

The study's findings and limits: Circulating graft-donor-reactive CD4 TCRbeta sequences fell significantly post-transplant in most of the 8 subjects.

The CDR3 contains 13 residues. Trimming took off 10 bases at V and 2 bases at J, with 12 bases between the two ends. Germline V gene lookup returns CDR1 MDHEN and CDR2 SYDVKM. The sequencing here drew on CD4+ T cells from blood, taken 12 months after liver transplant. This chain links TRBV28 with TRBJ1-3, with no clear D. The TCR comes from a human patient who received a liver transplant. Some T cells may be the graft donor's. The DNA for the CDR3 is TGTGCCACCTCGGAGGGAGCTGGAAACACCATATATTTT. It yields the protein CATSEGAGNTIYF.